This T cell receptor (beta chain) was documented in a study of regulatory T cells in long-lasting Graves disease. The time point was: newly diagnosed GD, antithyroid drugs for less than 3 months. PBMC RNA served as the TCR library source. By American Thyroid Association guidelines, Graves' disease was diagnosed in the cohort. Points on this clonotype: Given a much more abundant clone one base away, this may be a read error.

Assembly of TCR beta libraries relied on iRepertoire HTBI primers together with Arm-PCR of CDR3 regions. TCRdb ran MiXCR on the multiplex PCR reads and lists one entry per CDR3 protein. The sample lists some 500,000 distinct CDR3 sequences; approximately 13% were seen once. The CDR3 totals 14 residues. Deletions cut 5 bases from V and 1 base from J, with 12 bases between. Germline V CDR1 and CDR2: SGHRS, YFSETQ. The sample also formed part of further work on T cells in Graves' hyperthyroidism and ophthalmopathy. This second report adds: An initial round of RT-PCR targeting the TCR CDR3 relied on the HTBI primer set.

The starting material was peripheral blood mononuclear cells (PBMCs), obtained at new diagnosis, from a patient treated with antithyroid drugs. The origin of this receptor is a man aged 30 to 39 with Graves disease. The rearrangement links TRBV5-1 to TRBJ1-1, with D possibly being TRBD1 (5 bases). The CDR3 coding sequence is TGCGCCAGCAGACCGGGGGTTACGAACACTGAAGCTTTCTTT. It yields the protein CASRPGVTNTEAFF.